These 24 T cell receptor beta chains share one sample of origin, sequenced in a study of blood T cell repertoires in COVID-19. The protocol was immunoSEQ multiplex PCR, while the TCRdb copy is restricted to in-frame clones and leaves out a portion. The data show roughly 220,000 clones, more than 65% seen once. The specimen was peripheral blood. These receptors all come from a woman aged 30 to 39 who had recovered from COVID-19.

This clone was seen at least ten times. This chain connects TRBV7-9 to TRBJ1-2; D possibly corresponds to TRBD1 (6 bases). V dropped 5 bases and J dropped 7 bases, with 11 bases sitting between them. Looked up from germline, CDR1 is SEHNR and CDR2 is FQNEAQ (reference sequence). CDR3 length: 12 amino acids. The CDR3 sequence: CASSDQGFGYTF. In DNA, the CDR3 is TGTGCCAGCAGCGACCAGGGGTTTGGCTACACCTTC.

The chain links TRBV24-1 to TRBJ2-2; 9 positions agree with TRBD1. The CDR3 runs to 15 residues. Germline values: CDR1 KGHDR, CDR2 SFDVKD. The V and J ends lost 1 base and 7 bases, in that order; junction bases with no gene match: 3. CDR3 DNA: TGTGCCACCAGTGATTTAGGACAGGGGATCGGGGAGCTGTTTTTT. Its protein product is CATSDLGQGIGELFF.

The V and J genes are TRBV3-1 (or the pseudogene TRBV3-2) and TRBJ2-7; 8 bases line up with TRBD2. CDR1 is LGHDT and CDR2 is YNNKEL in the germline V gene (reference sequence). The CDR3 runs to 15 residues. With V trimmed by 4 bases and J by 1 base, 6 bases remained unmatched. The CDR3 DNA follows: TGTGCCAGCAGCCTGCGGGGGGCAGCGTCCTACGAGCAGTACTTC. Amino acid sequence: CASSLRGAASYEQYF.

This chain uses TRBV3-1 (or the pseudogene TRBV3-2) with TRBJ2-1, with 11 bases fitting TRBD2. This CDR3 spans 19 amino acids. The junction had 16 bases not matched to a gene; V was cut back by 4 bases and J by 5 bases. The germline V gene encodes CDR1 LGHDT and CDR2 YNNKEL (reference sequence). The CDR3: CASSPPFTSGSVENNEQFF. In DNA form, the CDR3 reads TGTGCCAGCAGCCCCCCGTTCACTAGCGGGAGTGTGGAGAACAATGAGCAGTTCTTC.

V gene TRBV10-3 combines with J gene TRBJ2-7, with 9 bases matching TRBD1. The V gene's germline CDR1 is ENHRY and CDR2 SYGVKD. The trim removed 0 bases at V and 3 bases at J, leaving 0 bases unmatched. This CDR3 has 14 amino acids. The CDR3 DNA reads TGTGCCATCAGTGAGTCGGGACAGGGCTACGAGCAGTACTTC. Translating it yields CAISESGQGYEQYF.

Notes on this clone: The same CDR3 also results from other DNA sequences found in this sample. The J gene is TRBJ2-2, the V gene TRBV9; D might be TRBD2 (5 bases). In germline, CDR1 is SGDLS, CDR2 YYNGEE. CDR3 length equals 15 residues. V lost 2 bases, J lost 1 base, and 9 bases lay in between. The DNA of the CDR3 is TGTGCCAGCAGCGTCTCTAGCTTGAACACCGGGGAGCTGTTTTTT. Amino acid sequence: CASSVSSLNTGELFF.

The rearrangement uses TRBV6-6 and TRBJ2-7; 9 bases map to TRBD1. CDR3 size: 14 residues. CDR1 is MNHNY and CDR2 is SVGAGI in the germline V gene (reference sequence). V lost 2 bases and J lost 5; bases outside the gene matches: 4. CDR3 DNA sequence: TGTGCCAGCAGTTACAGGGACAGGGCCCACGAGCAGTACTTC. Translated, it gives CASSYRDRAHEQYF.

CDR3 sequence reads: CASGRQENEKLFF. CDR3 bases: TGTGCCAGCGGCAGGCAAGAAAATGAAAAACTGTTTTTT. This chain joins TRBV2 and TRBJ1-4; D is ambiguous. Germline values: CDR1 SNHLY, CDR2 FYNNEI. Trimming pared 8 bases from V and 5 bases from J, leaving 12 bases between. The CDR3 loop spans 13 amino acids. The whole variable domain, filled in from reference TRBV2 and TRBJ1-4, reads EPEVTQTPSHQVTQMGQEVILRCVPISNHLYFYWYRQILGQKVEFLVSFYNNEISEKSEIFDDQFSVERPDGSNFTLKIRSTKLEDSAMYFCASGRQENEKLFFGSGTQLSVL.

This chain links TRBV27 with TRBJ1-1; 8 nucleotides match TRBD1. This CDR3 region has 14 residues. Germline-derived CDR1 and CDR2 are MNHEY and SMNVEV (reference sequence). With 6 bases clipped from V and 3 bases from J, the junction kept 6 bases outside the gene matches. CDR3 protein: CASRIGQGYTEAFF. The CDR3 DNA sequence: TGTGCCAGCAGGATCGGACAGGGTTACACTGAAGCTTTCTTT.

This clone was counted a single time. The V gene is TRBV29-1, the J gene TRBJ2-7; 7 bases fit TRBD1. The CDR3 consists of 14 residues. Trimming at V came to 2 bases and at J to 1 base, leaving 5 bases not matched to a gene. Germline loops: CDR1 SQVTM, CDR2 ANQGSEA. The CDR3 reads CSVEKRDRSYEQYF. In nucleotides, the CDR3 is TGCAGCGTTGAAAAAAGGGACAGATCCTACGAGCAGTACTTC.

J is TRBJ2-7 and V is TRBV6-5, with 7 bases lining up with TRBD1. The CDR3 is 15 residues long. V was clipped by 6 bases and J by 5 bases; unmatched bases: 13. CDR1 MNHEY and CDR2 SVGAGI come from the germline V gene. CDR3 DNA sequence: TGTGCCAGCAGCACCTATGACAGGGAGCTCCACGAGCAGTACTTC. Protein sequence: CASSTYDRELHEQYF.

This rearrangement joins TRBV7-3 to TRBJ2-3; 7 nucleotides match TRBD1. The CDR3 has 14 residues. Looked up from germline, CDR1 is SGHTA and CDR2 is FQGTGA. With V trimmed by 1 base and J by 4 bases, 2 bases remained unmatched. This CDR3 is CASSLKGGADTQYF. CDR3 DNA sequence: TGTGCCAGCAGCTTAAAAGGGGGCGCAGATACGCAGTATTTT.

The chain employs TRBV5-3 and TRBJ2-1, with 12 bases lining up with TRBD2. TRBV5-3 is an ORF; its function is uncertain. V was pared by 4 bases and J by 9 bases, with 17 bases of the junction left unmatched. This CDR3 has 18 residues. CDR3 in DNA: TGTGCCAGAAGCCGAATAACTAAAACTAGCGGGAGGCAACGTGAGCAGTTCTTC. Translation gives CARSRITKTSGRQREQFF.

In DNA, the CDR3 is TGTGCCAGCCGCGGGGCTAACTATGGCTACACCTTC. It translates to CASRGANYGYTF. The gene calls are TRBV5-4 and TRBJ1-2, with D hard to call. This CDR3 is built from 12 residues. Trimming pared 7 bases from V and 0 bases from J, leaving 7 bases between. CDR1 SGHNT and CDR2 YYREEE come from the germline V gene (reference sequence).

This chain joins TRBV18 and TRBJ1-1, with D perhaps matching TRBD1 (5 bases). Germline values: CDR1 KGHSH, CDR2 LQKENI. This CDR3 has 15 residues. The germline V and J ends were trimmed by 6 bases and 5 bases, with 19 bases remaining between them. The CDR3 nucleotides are TGTGCCAGCTCCCTGGATGGAGGGGCGGGAACTGAAGCTTTCTTT. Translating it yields CASSLDGGAGTEAFF.

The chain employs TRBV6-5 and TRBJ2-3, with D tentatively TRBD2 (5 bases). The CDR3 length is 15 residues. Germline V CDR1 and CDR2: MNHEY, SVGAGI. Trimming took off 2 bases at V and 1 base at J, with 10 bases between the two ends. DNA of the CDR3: TGTGCCAGCAGTTACGAGGGAGCTGGCACAGATACGCAGTATTTT. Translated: CASSYEGAGTDTQYF.

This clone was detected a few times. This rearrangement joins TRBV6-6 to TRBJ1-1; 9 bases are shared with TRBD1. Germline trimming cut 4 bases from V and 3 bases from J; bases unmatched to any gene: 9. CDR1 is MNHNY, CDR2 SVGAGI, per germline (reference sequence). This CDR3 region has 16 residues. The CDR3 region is CASSSPKQGAYTEAFF. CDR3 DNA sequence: TGTGCCAGCAGTTCCCCAAAACAGGGGGCGTACACTGAAGCTTTCTTT.

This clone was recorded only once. The CDR3 DNA reads TGCGCCAGCAGCTCAACTGGAAACACCATATATTTT. Translating gives CASSSTGNTIYF. This chain joins TRBV5-1 and TRBJ1-3; D remains unclear. V was clipped by 3 bases and J by 2 bases, with 3 bases between them. Germline V gives CDR1 SGHRS, CDR2 YFSETQ. The CDR3 contains 12 residues.

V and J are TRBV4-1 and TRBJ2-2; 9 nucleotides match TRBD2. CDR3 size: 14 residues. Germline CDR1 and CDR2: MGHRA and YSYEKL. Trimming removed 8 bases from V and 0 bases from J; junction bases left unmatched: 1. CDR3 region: CASASGANTGELFF. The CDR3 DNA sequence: TGCGCCAGCGCTAGCGGGGCGAACACCGGGGAGCTGTTTTTT.

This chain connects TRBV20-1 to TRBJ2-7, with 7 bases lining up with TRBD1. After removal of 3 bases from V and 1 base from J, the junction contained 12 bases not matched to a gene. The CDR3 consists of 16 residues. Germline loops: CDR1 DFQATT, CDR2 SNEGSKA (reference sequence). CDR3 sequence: CSASDIGDRLSYEQYF. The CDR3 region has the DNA TGCAGTGCTAGTGATATAGGGGACAGATTGTCCTACGAGCAGTACTTC.

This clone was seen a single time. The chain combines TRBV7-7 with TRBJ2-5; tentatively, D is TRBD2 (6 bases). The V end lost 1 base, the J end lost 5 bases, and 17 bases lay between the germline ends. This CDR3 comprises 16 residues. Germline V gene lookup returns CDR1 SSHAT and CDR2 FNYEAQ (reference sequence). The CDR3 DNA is TGTGCCAGCAGCTTAGTTGGGAGGCCCACTGGGGAGACCCAGTACTTC. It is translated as CASSLVGRPTGETQYF.

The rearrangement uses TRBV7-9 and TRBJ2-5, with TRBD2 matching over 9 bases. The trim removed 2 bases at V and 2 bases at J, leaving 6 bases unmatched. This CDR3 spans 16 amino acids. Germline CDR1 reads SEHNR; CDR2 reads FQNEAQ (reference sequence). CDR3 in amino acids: CASSLILAGYQETQYF. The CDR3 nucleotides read TGTGCCAGCAGCTTAATTCTAGCGGGGTATCAAGAGACCCAGTACTTC.

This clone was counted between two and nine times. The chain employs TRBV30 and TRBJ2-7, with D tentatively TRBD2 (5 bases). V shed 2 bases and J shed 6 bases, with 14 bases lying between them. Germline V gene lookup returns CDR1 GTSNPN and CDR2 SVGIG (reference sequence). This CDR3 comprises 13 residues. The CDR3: CAWSRRNLGEQYF. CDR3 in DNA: TGTGCCTGGAGTAGGAGGAACCTAGGCGAGCAGTACTTC.

The CDR3: CASSAGTPYTGELFF. CDR3 nucleotides: TGTGCCAGCAGCGCCGGGACACCATACACCGGGGAGCTGTTTTTT. The J gene is TRBJ2-2, the V gene TRBV6-5; D possibly corresponds to TRBD1 (6 bases). Trimming stripped 6 bases from V and 3 bases from J, with 14 bases between. CDR1 is MNHEY, CDR2 SVGAGI, per germline. CDR3 length equals 15 residues.